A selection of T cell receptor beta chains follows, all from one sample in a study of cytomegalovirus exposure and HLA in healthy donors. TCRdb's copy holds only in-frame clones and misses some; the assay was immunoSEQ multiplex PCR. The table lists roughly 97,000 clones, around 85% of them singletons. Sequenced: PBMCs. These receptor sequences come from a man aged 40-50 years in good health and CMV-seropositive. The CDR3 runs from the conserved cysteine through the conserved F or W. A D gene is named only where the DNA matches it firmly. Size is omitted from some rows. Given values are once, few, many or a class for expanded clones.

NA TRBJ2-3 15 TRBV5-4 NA TGTGCCAGCTCCGGGACACTCGCTTCCACAGATACGCAGTATTTT CASSGTLASTDTQYF
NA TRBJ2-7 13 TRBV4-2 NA TGTGCCAGCAGCCAGGAAAGGGGTTGGGAGCAGTACTTC CASSQERGWEQYF
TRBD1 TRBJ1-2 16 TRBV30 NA TGTGCCTGGACCACCTCGATAACAGGGGTTGGCTATGGCTACACCTTC CAWTTSITGVGYGYTF
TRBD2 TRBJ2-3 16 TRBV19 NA TGTGCCAGTAGTATAAGTGCGGGGGGCGGAACAGATACGCAGTATTTT CASSISAGGGTDTQYF
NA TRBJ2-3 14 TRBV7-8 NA TGTGCCAGCAGCTTGAGTCCTCCCCGGGATACGCAGTATTTT CASSLSPPRDTQYF
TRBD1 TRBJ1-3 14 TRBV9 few TGTGCCAGCAGCCAGGGGGCGGGCGGAAACACCATATATTTT CASSQGAGGNTIYF
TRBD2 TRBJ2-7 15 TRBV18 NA TGTGCCAGCTCCCCGGGACTAGCGGGAGACTACGAGCAGTACTTC CASSPGLAGDYEQYF
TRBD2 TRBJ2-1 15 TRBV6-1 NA TGTGCCAGCAGTGGACTAGCGGGAGTATGGAATGAGCAGTTCTTC CASSGLAGVWNEQFF
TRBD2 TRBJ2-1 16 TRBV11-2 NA TGTGCCAGCAGCTTACTAGCGGGGAGTGACTACAATGAGCAGTTCTTC CASSLLAGSDYNEQFF
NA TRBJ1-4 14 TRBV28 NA TGTGCCAGCAGTTTAACAGACACAAATGAAAAACTGTTTTTT CASSLTDTNEKLFF
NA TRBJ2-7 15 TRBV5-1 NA TGCGCCAGCAGCTTCGGTGGGAGTGACTCCTACGAGCAGTACTTC CASSFGGSDSYEQYF
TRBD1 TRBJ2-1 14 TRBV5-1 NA TGCGCCAGCCAATTGACAGGGACCTACAATGAGCAGTTCTTC CASQLTGTYNEQFF
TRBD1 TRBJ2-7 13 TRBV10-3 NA TGTGCCATCAGGGGACAGAGGTTCGACGAGCAGTACTTC CAIRGQRFDEQYF
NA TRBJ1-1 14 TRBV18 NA TGTGCCAGCTCACCGGCTGGGCAGGACACTGAAGCTTTCTTT CASSPAGQDTEAFF
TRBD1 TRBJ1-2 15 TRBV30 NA TGTGCCTGGAGTGTAGGCGACAGGGAGTCTTCCGGCTACACCTTC CAWSVGDRESSGYTF
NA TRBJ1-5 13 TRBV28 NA TGTGCCAGCAGTTTTTCTTTAGATCAGCCCCAGCATTTT CASSFSLDQPQHF
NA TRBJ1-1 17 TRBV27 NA TGTGCCAGCAGTAAGTACCTGAGCAGGGATTTGAACACTGAAGCTTTCTTT CASSKYLSRDLNTEAFF
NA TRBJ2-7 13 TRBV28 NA TGTGCCAGCCGGACAGTAGCCTCCTACGAGCAGTACTTC CASRTVASYEQYF
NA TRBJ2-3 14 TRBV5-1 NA TGCGCCAGCAGCTCAGGGGGGATCACAGATACGCAGTATTTT CASSSGGITDTQYF
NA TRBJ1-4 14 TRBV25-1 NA TGTGCCAGCAGTGACAGGGCAACTAATGAAAAACTGTTTTTT CASSDRATNEKLFF
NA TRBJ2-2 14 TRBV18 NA TGTGCCAGCTCACCACGGGGGGACACCGGGGAGCTGTTTTTT CASSPRGDTGELFF
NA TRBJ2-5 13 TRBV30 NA TGTGCTCACACGGAGGGGTTCCAAGAGACCCAGTACTTC CAHTEGFQETQYF
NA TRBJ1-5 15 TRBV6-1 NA TGTGCCAGCAGTGGCAGTGGTTCCGGCAATCAGCCCCAGCATTTT CASSGSGSGNQPQHF
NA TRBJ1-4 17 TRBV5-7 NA TGTGCCAGCAGCTCGGACTCCAGGGGCCCGGCGAAGGAAAAACTGTTTTTT CASSSDSRGPAKEKLFF
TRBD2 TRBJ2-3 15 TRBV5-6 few TGTGCCAGCAGCTTAGCGGGGGGCCTTGCAGATACGCAGTATTTT CASSLAGGLADTQYF
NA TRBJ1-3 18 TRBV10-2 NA TGCGCCAGCAGTGACGTTCACCGTAGACCCCCAGGTGAAAACACCATATATTTT CASSDVHRRPPGENTIYF
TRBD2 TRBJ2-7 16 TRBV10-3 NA TGTGCCATCACCGGGACTAGCGGGGCCCGATCCTACGAGCAGTACTTC CAITGTSGARSYEQYF
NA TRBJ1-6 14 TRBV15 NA TGTGCCACCAGCCCCAGGGTTGGCAATTCACCCCTCCACTTT CATSPRVGNSPLHF
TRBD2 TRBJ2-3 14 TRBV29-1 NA TGCAGCGCCTCCTTTACTAGCGGGATCGATACGCAGTATTTT CSASFTSGIDTQYF
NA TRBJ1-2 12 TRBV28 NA TGTGCCAGCAGCACAGGGCCGTATGGCTACACCTTC CASSTGPYGYTF
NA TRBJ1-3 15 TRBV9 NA TGTGCCAGCAGCGTACGGGGAACCTCTGGAAACACCATATATTTT CASSVRGTSGNTIYF
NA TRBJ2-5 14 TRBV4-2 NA TGTGCCAGCAGCCAAGATATCGACAGGGAGACCCAGTACTTC CASSQDIDRETQYF
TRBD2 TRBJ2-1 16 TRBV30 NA TGTGCCTGGAGTGTACTGGGCGGGGGGAACTACAATGAGCAGTTCTTC CAWSVLGGGNYNEQFF
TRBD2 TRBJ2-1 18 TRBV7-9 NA TGTGCCAGCAGCTCAGGGGTGCTAGCGGGGCCTCAACACAATGAGCAGTTCTTC CASSSGVLAGPQHNEQFF
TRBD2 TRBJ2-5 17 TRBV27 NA TGTGCCAGCAAGACCGGGACTAGCGGGACGGGGCCAGAGACCCAGTACTTC CASKTGTSGTGPETQYF
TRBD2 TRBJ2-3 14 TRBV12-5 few TGTGCTAGTGGCTCCTCGGGGGGGGTCGGTACGCAGTATTTT CASGSSGGVGTQYF
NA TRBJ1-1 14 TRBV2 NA TGTGCCAGCAGCTCGATTCGACACGGGAATGAAGCTTTCTTT CASSSIRHGNEAFF
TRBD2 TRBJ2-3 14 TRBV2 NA TGTGCCAGCAGGGCGGGACTAGCTTCAGATACGCAGTATTTT CASRAGLASDTQYF
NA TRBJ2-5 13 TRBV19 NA TGTGCCAGTAGTACCGACCAGCGAGAGACCCAGTACTTC CASSTDQRETQYF
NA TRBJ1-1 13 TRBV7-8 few TGTGCCAGCAGCTTAAACACGAACACTGAAGCTTTCTTT CASSLNTNTEAFF
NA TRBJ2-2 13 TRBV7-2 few TGTGCCAGCAGCTCCCCCGGGGTCGGGGAGCTGTTTTTT CASSSPGVGELFF
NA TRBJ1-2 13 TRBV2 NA TGTGCCAGCCACTTACAGGGCTCCTATGGCTACACCTTC CASHLQGSYGYTF
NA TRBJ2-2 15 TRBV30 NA TGTGCCTGGAACCGGGGGACCGAAAACACCGGGGAGCTGTTTTTT CAWNRGTENTGELFF
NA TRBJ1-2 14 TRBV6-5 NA TGTGCCAGCAGTTACCTAAGAGCCCACTATGGCTACACCTTC CASSYLRAHYGYTF
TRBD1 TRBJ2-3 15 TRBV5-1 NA TGCGCCAGCAGAACCCAGGGGGAGAACACAGATACGCAGTATTTT CASRTQGENTDTQYF
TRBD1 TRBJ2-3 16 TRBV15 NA TGTGCCACCAGCAGGCTCCGGGACAGGGGGACAGATACGCAGTATTTT CATSRLRDRGTDTQYF
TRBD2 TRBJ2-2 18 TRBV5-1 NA TGCGCCAGCAGCCCTCCGGGACTAGCGGGAGGAGGGACCGGGGAGCTGTTTTTT CASSPPGLAGGGTGELFF
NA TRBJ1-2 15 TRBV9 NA TGTGCCAGCAGCGTAGAGTCGGGGTTGGGCTATGGCTACACCTTC CASSVESGLGYGYTF
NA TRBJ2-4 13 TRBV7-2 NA TGTGCCAGCAGTCCTTGGGGGCGGAACATTCAGTACTTC CASSPWGRNIQYF
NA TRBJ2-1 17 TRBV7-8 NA TGTGCCAGCAGCTTACAGAGTGCGGGGGCCTCCTACAATGAGCAGTTCTTC CASSLQSAGASYNEQFF
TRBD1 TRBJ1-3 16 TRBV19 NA TGTGCCAGTACCAACCCCCCCGGACAGGGAGGAAACACCATATATTTT CASTNPPGQGGNTIYF